The 14 T cell receptor beta chains presented below share a single source sample, sequenced in a study of blood T cell repertoires in COVID-19. TCRdb's table, derived via immunoSEQ multiplex PCR, lists solely in-frame clones and lacks some. The sample carries approximately 260,000 clones, 70% to 90% recorded once. The sample comprised peripheral blood. The receptors derive from a woman aged 65 to 85 with acute or convalescent COVID-19.

The chain joins TRBV9 to TRBJ2-5; TRBD2 matches at 7 bases. The CDR3 contains 16 residues. Trimming at V came to 4 bases and at J to 1 base, leaving 10 bases not matched to a gene. Germline assignment: CDR1 SGDLS and CDR2 YYNGEE. In nucleotides, the CDR3 is TGTGCCAGCAGCCCCCGAGGGTCGGGGGGCCAAGAGACCCAGTACTTC. Amino acid sequence: CASSPRGSGGQETQYF.

The chain combines TRBV3-1 (or the pseudogene TRBV3-2) with TRBJ2-5, with a tentative D call TRBD2 (5 bases). Between the trimmed V and J ends, which lost 6 bases and 1 base, there was a span of 9 bases. CDR3 length: 13 residues. Germline assignment: CDR1 LGHDT and CDR2 YNNKEL (reference sequence). CDR3 loop: CASSRTRQETQYF. The CDR3, as DNA: TGTGCCAGCAGTCGGACTCGCCAAGAGACCCAGTACTTC.

This clone was counted only a few times. The rearrangement links TRBV5-4 to TRBJ1-2, with D hard to call. CDR3 length: 14 amino acids. Germline V gives CDR1 SGHNT, CDR2 YYREEE (reference sequence). Trimming left V 5 bases short and J 0 bases short, with 11 bases between. In DNA form, the CDR3 reads TGTGCCAGCAGACCTAGAGTTACTAACTATGGCTACACCTTC. This encodes CASRPRVTNYGYTF.

The chain links TRBV2 to TRBJ1-1; possible D gene TRBD1, 6 bases. The V and J ends lost 5 bases and 6 bases respectively, with 13 bases between them. The germline gives CDR1 SNHLY, CDR2 FYNNEI. The CDR3 consists of 13 residues. CDR3 in amino acids: CASSTQGGAEAFF. The DNA of the CDR3 is TGTGCCAGCAGTACACAGGGAGGGGCTGAAGCTTTCTTT. The full variable domain, completed using reference TRBV2 and TRBJ1-1, is EPEVTQTPSHQVTQMGQEVILRCVPISNHLYFYWYRQILGQKVEFLVSFYNNEISEKSEIFDDQFSVERPDGSNFTLKIRSTKLEDSAMYFCASSTQGGAEAFFGQGTRLTVV.

The table lists this clone with a count of one. This rearrangement joins TRBV4-1 to TRBJ2-1; D possibly corresponds to TRBD2 (7 bases). Trimming cost V 4 bases and J 8 bases, with 18 bases left between them. Germline CDR1 MGHRA, CDR2 YSYEKL. CDR3 size: 15 residues. In nucleotides, the CDR3 is TGCGCCAGCAGCCTCGGTCGGGGGGCACGAGATGAGCAGTTCTTC. Residues: CASSLGRGARDEQFF.

This clone turned up a few times. The gene calls are TRBV5-1 and TRBJ1-1; D is perhaps TRBD1 (5 bases). Germline CDR1 SGHRS, CDR2 YFSETQ. The CDR3 contains 15 residues. The V end lost 2 bases, the J end lost 2 bases, and 13 bases lay between the germline ends. CDR3 sequence (DNA): TGCGCCAGCAGCTTCGGGGGGTCCACAAACACTGAAGCTTTCTTT. This translates into CASSFGGSTNTEAFF. The variable domain in full, completed from reference TRBV5-1 and TRBJ1-1, reads KAGVTQTPRYLIKTRGQQVTLSCSPISGHRSVSWYQQTPGQGLQFLFEYFSETQRNKGNFPGRFSGRQFSNSRSEMNVSTLELGDSALYLCASSFGGSTNTEAFFGQGTRLTVV.

This clone was counted a few times. The V gene is TRBV7-3, the J gene TRBJ1-6; 8 bases line up with TRBD1. The germline V gene encodes CDR1 SGHTA and CDR2 FQGTGA. J gave up 12 bases and V 5 bases, and 12 bases lay outside the gene matches. This CDR3 spans 15 amino acids. The CDR3 region is CASSRNPGGLEPLHF. In nucleotides, the CDR3 is TGTGCCAGCAGCCGCAACCCAGGGGGCTTAGAACCCCTCCACTTT.

V is TRBV10-3 and J is TRBJ2-3; 13 nucleotides line up with TRBD2. The V gene end was trimmed by 5 bases and the J gene end by 2 bases; junction bases not matched to a gene: 4. The CDR3 covers 16 residues. Germline V lookup: CDR1 ENHRY, CDR2 SYGVKD. CDR3 sequence: CAISRGTSGDTDTQYF. CDR3 nucleotides: TGTGCCATCAGTCGCGGGACTAGCGGGGACACAGATACGCAGTATTTT.

This chain joins TRBV19 and TRBJ2-7; 11 bases are a match to TRBD2. The CDR3 loop spans 17 amino acids. J gave up 2 bases and V 4 bases, and 10 bases lay outside the gene matches. Germline values: CDR1 LNHDA, CDR2 SQIVND (reference sequence). Here the CDR3 DNA reads TGTGCCAGTAGTACTCCGCCTAGCGGGGGGCCAACCTACGAGCAGTACTTC. Its protein is CASSTPPSGGPTYEQYF.

This chain uses TRBV5-1 with TRBJ1-2; maybe TRBD1 (5 bases). The length of the CDR3 is 15 residues. V lost 7 bases and J 6 bases, leaving 22 bases between the germline ends. The germline gives CDR1 SGHRS, CDR2 YFSETQ. CDR3 DNA sequence: TGCGCCAGCGTCCCCTCCAGCCCAGGGAGGGATGGCTACACCTTC. Translation: CASVPSSPGRDGYTF. Full variable domain (missing parts from reference TRBV5-1 and TRBJ1-2): KAGVTQTPRYLIKTRGQQVTLSCSPISGHRSVSWYQQTPGQGLQFLFEYFSETQRNKGNFPGRFSGRQFSNSRSEMNVSTLELGDSALYLCASVPSSPGRDGYTFGSGTRLTVV.

This clone was seen only a few times. The chain employs TRBV2 and TRBJ1-1; D may be TRBD1 (5 bases). This CDR3 has 12 amino acids. Per germline, CDR1 SNHLY and CDR2 FYNNEI. With 5 bases removed from V and 10 bases from J, the gap between germline ends came to 14 bases. The CDR3 here is CASSTRVGTAFF. The CDR3 nucleotides are TGTGCCAGCAGTACCAGGGTAGGTACAGCTTTCTTT. Full variable domain (outside the CDR3, taken from reference TRBV2 and TRBJ1-1): EPEVTQTPSHQVTQMGQEVILRCVPISNHLYFYWYRQILGQKVEFLVSFYNNEISEKSEIFDDQFSVERPDGSNFTLKIRSTKLEDSAMYFCASSTRVGTAFFGQGTRLTVV.

The CDR3 loop is CASSQKRSGTSSTGELFF. As DNA, the CDR3 is TGTGCCAGCAGCCAAAAGCGCTCCGGGACTAGCTCCACCGGGGAGCTGTTTTTT. The chain combines TRBV3-1 (or the pseudogene TRBV3-2) with TRBJ2-2; 9 nucleotides align to TRBD2. The ends lost 2 bases at V and 4 bases at J; junction bases unmatched: 11. This CDR3 region has 18 residues. CDR1 is LGHDT and CDR2 is YNNKEL in the germline V gene (reference sequence).

The chain employs TRBV14 and TRBJ2-7; 7 bases map to TRBD2. From germline, CDR1 is SGHDN and CDR2 FVKESK. The V and J ends lost 4 bases and 3 bases, in that order; junction bases with no gene match: 3. CDR3 length: 13 residues. The CDR3 region has the DNA TGTGCCAGCAGCCCTAGCGGAGGCTACGAGCAGTACTTC. It codes for CASSPSGGYEQYF.

This rearrangement joins TRBV7-9 to TRBJ1-1, with D unclear. Trimming shortened V by 1 base and J by 7 bases, and 10 bases separated the two germline ends. Per germline, CDR1 SEHNR and CDR2 FQNEAQ (reference sequence). This CDR3 contains 13 residues. CDR3 nucleotide sequence: TGTGCCAGCAGCTTAGTGGATGAGGTTGAAGCTTTCTTT. Its translation is CASSLVDEVEAFF.